This T cell receptor (beta chain) was identified in a study of a mutant IDH1 vaccine in newly diagnosed glioma. Study as a whole: Those enrolled had earlier been treated with radiotherapy, temozolomide, or both, mostly both.

This clone was recorded a few times. The antigen is unknown. Germline-derived CDR1 and CDR2 are LNHDA and SQIVND (reference sequence). V was clipped by 0 bases and J by 7 bases; unmatched bases: 12. CDR3 length equals 16 residues. Time point of the sample: baseline, week 1 (first vaccination visit). Treatment here: pre-vaccination baseline after standard-of-care therapy. Study-wide points: Pseudoprogression appeared unlinked to shifts in leading peripheral T cell clonotypes.

Assay used: immunoSEQ multiplex PCR; TCRdb lists only in-frame clones, some missing. The table lists some 22,000 clones, roughly nine tenths of them singletons. The rearrangement links TRBV19 to TRBJ2-7, with 7 bases that match TRBD2. The sample consisted of PBMCs, taken from a glioma patient treated with radiotherapy, temozolomide or both. The origin of this receptor is a man aged 25-45 years with glioma. Here the CDR3 reads CASSIDLASGAFEQYF. The DNA of the CDR3 is TGTGCCAGTAGTATAGATCTTGCTAGCGGAGCGTTTGAGCAGTACTTC.